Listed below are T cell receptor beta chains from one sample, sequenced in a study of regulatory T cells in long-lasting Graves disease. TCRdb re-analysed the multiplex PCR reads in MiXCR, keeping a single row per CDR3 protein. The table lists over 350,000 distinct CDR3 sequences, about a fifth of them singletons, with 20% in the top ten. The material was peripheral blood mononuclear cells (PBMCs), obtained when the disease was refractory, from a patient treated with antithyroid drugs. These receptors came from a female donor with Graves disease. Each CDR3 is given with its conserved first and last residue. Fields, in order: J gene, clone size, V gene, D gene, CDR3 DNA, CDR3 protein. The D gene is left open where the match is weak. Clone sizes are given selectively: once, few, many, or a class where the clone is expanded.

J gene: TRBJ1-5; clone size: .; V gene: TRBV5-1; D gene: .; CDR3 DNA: TGCGCCAGCAGCTTGGTGTTTATGAGGGGAAGATTTTTGGGTCAGCCCCAGCATTTT; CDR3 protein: CASSLVFMRGRFLGQPQHF
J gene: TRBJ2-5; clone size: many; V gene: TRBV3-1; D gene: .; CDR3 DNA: TGTGCCAGCAGCCAAGGTCGTGGGTTGTACCAAGAGACCCAGTACTTC; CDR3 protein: CASSQGRGLYQETQYF
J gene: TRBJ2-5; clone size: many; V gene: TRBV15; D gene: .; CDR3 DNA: TGTGCCACCAGCAGAGGAAGGTCGAGCGGGTCGTACCAAGAGACCCAGTACTTC; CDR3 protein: CATSRGRSSGSYQETQYF
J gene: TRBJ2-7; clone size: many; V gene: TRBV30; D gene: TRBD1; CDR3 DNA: TGTGCCTCCTCCGGGACAGGGAGGAGGTACGAGCAGTACTTC; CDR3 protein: CASSGTGRRYEQYF
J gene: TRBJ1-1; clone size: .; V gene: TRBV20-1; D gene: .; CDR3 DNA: TGCAGTGCTAGAAACAGCATGAACACTGAAGCTTTCTTT; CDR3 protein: CSARNSMNTEAFF
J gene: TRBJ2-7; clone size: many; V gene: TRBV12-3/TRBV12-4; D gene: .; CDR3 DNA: TGTGCCAGCATGGGGCAGGGAAGCTACGAGCAGTACTTC; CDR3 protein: CASMGQGSYEQYF
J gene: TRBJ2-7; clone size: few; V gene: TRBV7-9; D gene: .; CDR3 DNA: TGTGCCAGCAGCGGAGGTCCGGGCCTCTACGAGCAGTACTTC; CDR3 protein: CASSGGPGLYEQYF
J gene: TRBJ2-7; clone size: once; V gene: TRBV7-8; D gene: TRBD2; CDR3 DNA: TGTGCCAGCAGCTCCATTAGACTAGCGGGAGTCCCCTACGAGCAGTACTTC; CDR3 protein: CASSSIRLAGVPYEQYF
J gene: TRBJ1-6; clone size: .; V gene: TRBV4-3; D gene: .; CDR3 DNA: TGCGCCAGCAGCCAGGGGAGTTCACCCCTCCACTTT; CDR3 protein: CASSQGSSPLHF
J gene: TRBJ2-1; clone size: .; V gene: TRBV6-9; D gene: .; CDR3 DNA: TGTGCCAGCAGTTATTCGCTCGGTAGGCTCTACTCCGGTGAGCAGTTCTTC; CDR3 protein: CASSYSLGRLYSGEQFF
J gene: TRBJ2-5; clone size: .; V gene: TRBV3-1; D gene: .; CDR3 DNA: TGTGCCAGCAGCCAAGTTTATCAGAGCCAGTACCAAGAGACCCAGTACTTC; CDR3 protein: CASSQVYQSQYQETQYF
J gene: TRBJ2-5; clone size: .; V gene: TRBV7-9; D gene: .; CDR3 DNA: TGTGCCAGCAGCTTAGTCGATCCCCGACAGGTCCAAGAGACCCAGTACTTC; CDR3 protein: CASSLVDPRQVQETQYF
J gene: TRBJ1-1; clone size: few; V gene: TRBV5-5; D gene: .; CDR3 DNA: TGTGCCAGCAGCTTGGCGGAGGGGTTCGCTGAAGCTTTCTTT; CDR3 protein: CASSLAEGFAEAFF
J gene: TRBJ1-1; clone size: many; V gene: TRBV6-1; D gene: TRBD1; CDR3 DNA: TGTGCCAGCAGTCGGGACAGCAACACTGAAGCTTTCTTT; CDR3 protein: CASSRDSNTEAFF
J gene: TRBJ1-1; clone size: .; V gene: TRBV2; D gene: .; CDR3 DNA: TGTGCCAGCAGGGCCCACCGGAACACTGAAGCTTTCTTT; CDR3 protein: CASRAHRNTEAFF
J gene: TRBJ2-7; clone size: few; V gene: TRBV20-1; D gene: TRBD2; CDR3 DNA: TGCAGTGCTAGAGTTACTAGCGGTGGTGAGCAGTACTTC; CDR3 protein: CSARVTSGGEQYF
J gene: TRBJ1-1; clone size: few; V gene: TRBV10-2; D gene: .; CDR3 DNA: TGCGCCAGCAGTGAGTCTGTTTATGGGGCTTTCTTT; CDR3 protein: CASSESVYGAFF
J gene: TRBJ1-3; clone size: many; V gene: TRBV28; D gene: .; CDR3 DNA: TGTGCCAGCAGCTACCTCGCCAGGCGGGAGGTTGACACCATATATTTT; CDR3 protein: CASSYLARREVDTIYF
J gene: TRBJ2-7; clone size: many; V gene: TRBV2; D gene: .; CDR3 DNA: TGTGCCAGCAGTCGCGAAACCTACGAGCAGTACTTC; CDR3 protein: CASSRETYEQYF
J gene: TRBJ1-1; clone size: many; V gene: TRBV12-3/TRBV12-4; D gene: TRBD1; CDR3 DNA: TGTGCCAGCACCCCGGGACAGGGCACCGTGGCTGAAGCTTTCTTT; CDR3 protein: CASTPGQGTVAEAFF
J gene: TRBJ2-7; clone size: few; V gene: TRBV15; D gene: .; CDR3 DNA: TGTGCCACCAGCAGAGAACCCCGTGAGACAGGCTCCTACGAGCAGTACTTC; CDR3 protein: CATSREPRETGSYEQYF
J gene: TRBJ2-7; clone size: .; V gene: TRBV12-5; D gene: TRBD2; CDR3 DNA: TGTGCTAGTGGTCCCAGCGGGGGGGACGAGCAGTACTTC; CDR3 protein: CASGPSGGDEQYF
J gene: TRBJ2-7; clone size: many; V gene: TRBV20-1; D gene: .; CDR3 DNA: TGCAGTGCAAGACGGACGGGTTCCTACGAGCAGTACTTC; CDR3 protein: CSARRTGSYEQYF
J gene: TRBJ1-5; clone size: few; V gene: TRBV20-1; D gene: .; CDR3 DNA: TGCAGTGCCCAAGATTCAGGGTATCAGCCCCAGCATTTT; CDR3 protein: CSAQDSGYQPQHF
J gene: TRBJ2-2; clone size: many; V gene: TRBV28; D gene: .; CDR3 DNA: TGTGCCAGCGGGAGGATTACCGGGGAGCTGTTTTTT; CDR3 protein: CASGRITGELFF
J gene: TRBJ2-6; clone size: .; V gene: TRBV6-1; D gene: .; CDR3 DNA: TGTGCCAGCAAGGATCCCGGGGCCAACGTCCTGACTTTC; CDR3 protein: CASKDPGANVLTF
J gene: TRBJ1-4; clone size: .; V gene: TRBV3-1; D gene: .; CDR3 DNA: TGTGCCAGCATCGATCTGGGGGGAAAACTGTTTTTT; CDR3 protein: CASIDLGGKLFF
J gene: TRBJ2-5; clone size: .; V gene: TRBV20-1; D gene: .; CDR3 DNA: TGCAGTGCTAAAGACGGGGGAGAGACCCAGTACTTC; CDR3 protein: CSAKDGGETQYF
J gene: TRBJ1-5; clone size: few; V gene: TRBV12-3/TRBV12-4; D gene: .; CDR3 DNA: TGTGCCAGCAATAGGGGGGGCACTCAGCCCCAGCATTTT; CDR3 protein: CASNRGGTQPQHF